The next 21 T cell receptor beta chains were all read from a single sample in a study of T cells in Graves' hyperthyroidism and ophthalmopathy. The source material, RNA transcripts, was used to amplify TCR beta CDR3 regions. A first-round RT-PCR of the TCR CDR3 used the HTBI primer set. Each CDR3 protein is one row after TCRdb ran MiXCR on the multiplex PCR reads. The top ten hold around 19% of the sample, which has 500,000 to 600,000 distinct CDR3 sequences, under 60% seen once. The specimen was peripheral blood or thyroid tissue (not recorded which). These receptors all come from an adult woman with Graves' disease, either hyperthyroidism or ophthalmopathy (not recorded which).

The chain employs TRBV20-1 and TRBJ2-5; D assignment may be TRBD1 or TRBD2 (5 bases each). The J call may be faulty, since TRBJ2-7 better matches the DNA end. Germline CDR1 DFQATT, CDR2 SNEGSKA (reference sequence). The CDR3 has 12 amino acids. Here the CDR3 reads CSGAGSSYEQYF. Here the CDR3 DNA reads TGCAGTGGGGCAGGGAGCTCCTACGAGCAGTACTTC.

This chain uses TRBV10-3 with TRBJ2-5; D is ambiguous. The germline V gene has CDR1 ENHRY and CDR2 SYGVKD. CDR3 size: 14 residues. The V end was cut by 4 bases, the J end by 2 bases, with 11 bases between. CDR3 nucleotide sequence: TGTGCCATCAGTGCCCTCCAAGGACAAGAGACCCAGTACTTC. Amino acids: CAISALQGQETQYF.

This clonotype occurred many times. J is TRBJ2-7 and V is TRBV10-3, with a weak D call TRBD1 (6 bases). Per germline, CDR1 ENHRY and CDR2 SYGVKD. The CDR3 covers 14 residues. V was clipped by 2 bases and J by 3 bases, with 11 bases between them. The CDR3 DNA reads TGTGCCATCAGTGAGCCCGGGACACTCTACGAGCAGTACTTC. It is translated as CAISEPGTLYEQYF.

The chain employs TRBV2 and TRBJ1-5; 9 bases are shared with TRBD1. The CDR3 is 15 amino acids. The V segment lost 9 bases and the J segment 1 base; nucleotides outside the gene matches: 7. Germline CDR1 reads SNHLY; CDR2 reads FYNNEI. The CDR3 protein is CASQIGQGSNQPQHF. CDR3 bases: TGTGCCAGTCAGATCGGACAGGGGAGCAATCAGCCCCAGCATTTT. The complete variable domain, with remaining parts taken from reference TRBV2 and TRBJ1-5, reads EPEVTQTPSHQVTQMGQEVILRCVPISNHLYFYWYRQILGQKVEFLVSFYNNEISEKSEIFDDQFSVERPDGSNFTLKIRSTKLEDSAMYFCASQIGQGSNQPQHFGDGTRLSIL.

The sample holds many counts of this clonotype. The rearrangement uses TRBV7-2 and TRBJ2-5; a weak D match, TRBD1 (5 bases). Trimming left V 5 bases short and J 0 bases short, with 7 bases between. The CDR3 runs to 13 residues. The germline V gene has CDR1 SGHTA and CDR2 FQGNSA. In DNA form, the CDR3 reads TGTGCCAGCAGCCTGACAGACCAAGAGACCCAGTACTTC. Encoded protein: CASSLTDQETQYF.

This clonotype was seen repeatedly, ten times or more. The chain has TRBV7-9 and TRBJ2-5, with no clear D. Germline values: CDR1 SEHNR, CDR2 FQNEAQ (reference sequence). This CDR3 has 14 residues. Trimming pared 6 bases from V and 4 bases from J, leaving 15 bases between. The CDR3 region has the DNA TGTGCCAGCAGGAGGAGAGGAGCTGGAGAGACCCAGTACTTC. Residues: CASRRRGAGETQYF.

This clonotype was counted many times. The genes are TRBV11-2 and TRBJ1-5; 8 bases map to TRBD1. The CDR3 contains 14 residues. V lost 3 bases and J lost 5; bases outside the gene matches: 3. The germline gives CDR1 SGHAT, CDR2 FQNNGV. The CDR3 bases are TGTGCCAGCAGCTTGGACAGGGCGTATCAGCCCCAGCATTTT. Residues: CASSLDRAYQPQHF. Together with reference TRBV11-2 and TRBJ1-5, the CDR3 gives the full variable domain: EAGVAQSPRYKIIEKRQSVAFWCNPISGHATLYWYQQILGQGPKLLIQFQNNGVVDDSQLPKDRFSAERLKGVDSTLKIQPAKLEDSAVYLCASSLDRAYQPQHFGDGTRLSIL.

CDR3 protein: CASYSHRNTEAFF. The CDR3 DNA reads as TGTGCCAGTTATTCCCATAGGAACACTGAAGCTTTCTTT. The V call is TRBV19, the J call TRBJ1-1; D gene ambiguous. CDR3 length: 13 amino acids. In germline, CDR1 is LNHDA, CDR2 SQIVND (reference sequence). V was cut by 8 bases and J by 1 base, with 11 bases left in between.

Ten or more counts support this clonotype. V gene TRBV7-2 combines with J gene TRBJ1-5, with D maybe TRBD1 (6 bases). Looked up from germline, CDR1 is SGHTA and CDR2 is FQGNSA. CDR3 length: 15 residues. Trimming shortened V by 6 bases and J by 3 bases, and 15 bases separated the two germline ends. CDR3 sequence: CASSPAQGLNQPQHF. In nucleotides, the CDR3 is TGTGCCAGCAGTCCAGCACAGGGCCTCAATCAGCCCCAGCATTTT.

The J gene is TRBJ2-7, the V gene TRBV7-9; a possible D gene is TRBD2 (6 bases). The germline gives CDR1 SEHNR, CDR2 FQNEAQ (reference sequence). CDR3 length: 12 amino acids. The V end lost 5 bases, the J end lost 5 bases, and 10 bases lay between the germline ends. CDR3: CASSTPGDEQYF. CDR3 nucleotide sequence: TGTGCCAGCAGCACCCCGGGAGACGAGCAGTACTTC.

This clonotype came up many times. The chain recombines TRBV5-5 with TRBJ2-7, with 9 bases aligning to TRBD2. The CDR3 has 14 amino acids. The V and J ends lost 5 bases and 0 bases, in that order; junction bases with no gene match: 3. CDR1 is SGHKS and CDR2 is YYEKEE in the germline V gene (reference sequence). CDR3 nucleotides: TGTGCCAGCAGGAAAGCGGGAGGCTCCTACGAGCAGTACTTC. Translating gives CASRKAGGSYEQYF.

This clonotype occurred a few times. The V gene is TRBV10-3, the J gene TRBJ2-5; D gene uncertain. Germline-derived CDR1 and CDR2 are ENHRY and SYGVKD. The length of the CDR3 is 15 residues. Trimming cost V 3 bases and J 2 bases, with 13 bases left between them. CDR3 coding DNA: TGTGCCATCAGTGATGGTCGGGCCGGACAAGAGACCCAGTACTTC. The encoded protein is CAISDGRAGQETQYF.

The CDR3 DNA reads as TGTGCCAGCGTTGAAGGGGGGACTAACTATGGCTACACCTTC. Translated, it gives CASVEGGTNYGYTF. J is TRBJ1-2 and V is TRBV2; possible D gene TRBD1, 6 bases. The CDR3 covers 14 residues. Trimming removed 8 bases from V and 0 bases from J, with 13 bases in between. Looked up from germline, CDR1 is SNHLY and CDR2 is FYNNEI.

This clonotype was detected a few times. J is TRBJ2-5 and V is TRBV28; 7 bases are a match to TRBD2. CDR3 length: 15 amino acids. Germline CDR1 reads MDHEN; CDR2 reads SYDVKM. Trimming removed 6 bases from V and 5 bases from J; junction bases left unmatched: 12. CDR3: CASSWEGEGLETQYF. CDR3 in DNA: TGTGCCAGCAGCTGGGAAGGGGAGGGCCTTGAGACCCAGTACTTC. Complete variable domain (other parts from reference TRBV28 and TRBJ2-5): DVKVTQSSRYLVKRTGEKVFLECVQDMDHENMFWYRQDPGLGLRLIYFSYDVKMKEKGDIPEGYSVSREKKERFSLILESASTNQTSMYLCASSWEGEGLETQYFGPGTRLLVL.

V and J are TRBV7-2 and TRBJ2-7; no clear D. The CDR3 covers 12 residues. CDR1 is SGHTA, CDR2 FQGNSA, per germline. The ends were cut back, 5 bases at V and 9 bases at J, with 14 bases in the middle. CDR3 protein: CASSLDQVRQYF. The CDR3 DNA reads TGTGCCAGCAGCCTGGACCAAGTGAGGCAGTACTTC. Together with reference TRBV7-2 and TRBJ2-7, the CDR3 gives the full variable domain: GAGVSQSPSNKVTEKGKDVELRCDPISGHTALYWYRQSLGQGLEFLIYFQGNSAPDKSGLPSDRFSAERTGGSVSTLTIQRTQQEDSAVYLCASSLDQVRQYFGPGTRLTVT.

The chain has TRBV7-3 and TRBJ2-2; no clear D gene. Per the germline V gene, CDR1 is SGHTA and CDR2 is FQGTGA. V was cut by 5 bases and J by 3 bases, with 7 bases left in between. The CDR3 runs 13 residues. This chain's CDR3 is CASSHLDTGELFF. The CDR3 nucleotides read TGTGCCAGCAGCCATCTGGACACCGGGGAGCTGTTTTTT.

There are many counts of this clonotype. The chain recombines TRBV20-1 with TRBJ2-7; D might be TRBD1 (5 bases). V dropped 4 bases and J dropped 6 bases, with 13 bases sitting between them. This CDR3 has 12 amino acids. The germline gives CDR1 DFQATT, CDR2 SNEGSKA (reference sequence). This chain's CDR3 is CSATPGMGEQYF. Here the CDR3 DNA reads TGCAGTGCTACCCCAGGGATGGGCGAGCAGTACTTC.

On this clonotype: A much larger clone is a single base away; this may be a read error. The chain links TRBV20-1 to TRBJ2-5, with D possibly matching TRBD1 (6 bases). The germline V gene encodes CDR1 DFQATT and CDR2 SNEGSKA (reference sequence). The CDR3 is made up of 15 amino acids. For the CDR3, the DNA is TGCAGTGCTAGGGCGCAGGGGACGGTACAAGAGGCCCAGTACTTC. Its protein is CSARAQGTVQEAQYF.

This clonotype was observed at least ten times. V is TRBV6-6 and J is TRBJ2-5; 7 bases are a match to TRBD2. Germline CDR1 MNHNY, CDR2 SVGAGI (reference sequence). Losses at the gene ends were 2 bases for V and 5 bases for J; bases not matched to a gene: 8. The CDR3 loop spans 15 amino acids. Written as DNA, the CDR3 is TGTGCCAGCAGTTACGGCGGGAGACTAGGGGAGACCCAGTACTTC. It codes for CASSYGGRLGETQYF.

This chain connects TRBV29-1 to TRBJ2-7, with no clear D. The germline gives CDR1 SQVTM, CDR2 ANQGSEA. Trimming took 7 bases from V and 0 from J, leaving 13 bases between them. CDR3 size: 13 residues. CDR3 in DNA: TGCAGCGCCACACTCTACACCTCCTACGAGCAGTACTTC. Protein sequence: CSATLYTSYEQYF.

This clonotype was recorded a few times. This chain connects TRBV7-9 to TRBJ2-7; 7 bases agree with TRBD1. The CDR3 covers 14 residues. With 5 bases clipped from V and 6 bases from J, the junction kept 10 bases outside the gene matches. CDR1 SEHNR and CDR2 FQNEAQ come from the germline V gene (reference sequence). The CDR3 spells CASSPTPRQGEQYF. In nucleotides, the CDR3 is TGTGCCAGCAGCCCGACCCCCAGACAGGGCGAGCAGTACTTC.